What follows are 31 T cell receptor gamma chains derived from one specimen sequenced in a study of gamma-delta T cells after stem cell transplantation. TCRdb re-identified clones in the RT-PCR reads via CATT. The table shows under 1,500 gamma-chain clones, with approximately 85% occurring only once. Sample: gamma-delta T cells. These receptors were taken from a human donor. It is not recorded whose cells these are; they may come from a transplant donor.

This rearrangement joins TRGV3 to TRGJ1 or TRGJ2. As TCRdb names no J gene, one was assigned here on the basis of a DNA match to germline. The CDR3 covers 13 residues. The V gene end was trimmed by 5 bases and the J gene end by 7 bases; junction bases not matched to a gene: 11. Germline V gene data show CDR1 as VTNTFY and CDR2 as YDVSTARD (reference sequence). CDR3 residues: CATWAGWWYKKLF. The CDR3 DNA reads TGTGCCACCTGGGCTGGGTGGTGGTATAAGAAACTCTTT.

No V segment was called; the J segment is TRGJ1 or TRGJ2. The CDR3 totals 13 residues. CDR3 protein: CATWDLVDYKKLF. CDR3 DNA: TGTGCCACCTGGGACCTAGTTGACTATAAGAAACTCTTT.

Concerning this clone itself: Other DNA sequences in the same sample also yield this CDR3. V gene TRGV2 combines with J gene TRGJ1 or TRGJ2. Since TCRdb gives no J gene, matching the DNA to germline was used here to assign it. CDR1 EGSNGY and CDR2 YDSYNSKV come from the germline V gene. This CDR3 has 14 residues. V was pared by 1 base and J by 4 bases, with 7 bases of the junction left unmatched. CDR3 sequence (DNA): TGTGCCACCTGGGACGGCCTGGGGTATTATAAGAAACTCTTT. This translates into CATWDGLGYYKKLF.

This sequence joins TRGV4 and TRGJ1 or TRGJ2. No J gene is reported in TCRdb; it was inferred here by comparing the DNA with germline. The V gene's germline CDR1 is EGSTGY and CDR2 YDSYTSSV. The V segment lost 6 bases and the J segment 2 bases; nucleotides outside the gene matches: 10. CDR3 length: 14 amino acids. The CDR3 region is CATWKKGDYYKKLF. The CDR3 DNA is TGTGCCACCTGGAAGAAAGGGGATTATTATAAGAAACTCTTT.

J is TRGJP2 and V is TRGV2. The J gene is not listed in TCRdb, so it was assigned here from a DNA match to germline. The CDR3 runs to 17 residues. The V gene end was trimmed by 0 bases and the J gene end by 1 base; junction bases not matched to a gene: 8. Germline lookup yields CDR1 EGSNGY and CDR2 YDSYNSKV. The CDR3 DNA follows: TGTGCCACCTGGGACGGGCGAGTTTTTAGTAGTGATTGGATCAAGACGTTT. This translates into CATWDGRVFSSDWIKTF.

The chain links TRGV4 to TRGJ1 or TRGJ2. No J gene was available from TCRdb, and it was assigned here by a germline match of the DNA. Germline trimming cut 0 bases from V and 3 bases from J; bases unmatched to any gene: 5. The germline CDR1 and CDR2 sequences are EGSTGY and YDSYTSSV. The length of the CDR3 is 14 residues. CDR3 in amino acids: CATWDGPFYYKKLF. CDR3 nucleotide sequence: TGTGCCACCTGGGATGGGCCCTTTTATTATAAGAAACTCTTT.

The gene calls are TRGV3 and TRGJP1. The J gene comes from matching the DNA to germline here; TCRdb lacks it. V lost 5 bases to trimming and J lost 15 bases; unmatched junction nucleotides: 9. The CDR3 length is 11 residues. CDR1 is VTNTFY, CDR2 YDVSTARD, per germline (reference sequence). DNA of the CDR3: TGTGCCACCTGGGGTAGAAGGCTCAAGATATTT. It is translated as CATWGRRLKIF.

The genes are TRGV9 and TRGJ1 or TRGJ2. The J gene was not available in TCRdb and was assigned here by matching the DNA to germline segments. The CDR3 sequence is 16 residues long. Losses at the gene ends were 0 bases for V and 7 bases for J; bases not matched to a gene: 15. Germline lookup yields CDR1 GITISATS and CDR2 ISYDGTV (reference sequence). CDR3 nucleotide sequence: TGTGCCTTGTGGGAGGTGCGGGCTGAGGGATGGTATAAGAAACTCTTT. Its protein is CALWEVRAEGWYKKLF.

The chain joins TRGV9 to TRGJ1 or TRGJ2. TCRdb records no J gene; here it was assigned by comparing the DNA to germline. Trimming removed 2 bases from V and 7 bases from J; junction bases left unmatched: 5. Germline assignment: CDR1 GITISATS and CDR2 ISYDGTV (reference sequence). The CDR3 length is 12 residues. CDR3 sequence reads: CALWEGGYKKLF. The CDR3 coding sequence is TGTGCCTTGTGGGAGGGCGGATATAAGAAACTCTTT.

The chain recombines TRGV2 with TRGJ1 or TRGJ2. Unmatched junction bases numbered 7, after V lost 2 bases and J lost 3 bases. The CDR3 has 14 amino acids. Germline V CDR1 and CDR2: EGSNGY, YDSYNSKV. The CDR3 is CATWDDTIYYKKLF. In DNA, the CDR3 is TGTGCCACCTGGGACGACACAATTTATTATAAGAAACTCTTT.

The rearrangement links TRGV2 to TRGJ1 or TRGJ2. TCRdb is silent on the J gene; assignment here came from matching the DNA to germline. Germline CDR1 EGSNGY, CDR2 YDSYNSKV. Trimming cost V 0 bases and J 9 bases; bases outside gene matches: 5. The CDR3 runs to 12 residues. The CDR3 DNA reads TGTGCCACCTGGGACGGGCCGATTAAGAAACTCTTT. Translated, it gives CATWDGPIKKLF.

The chain recombines TRGV9 with TRGJ1 or TRGJ2. Here the J gene was assigned by germline matching of the DNA, as TCRdb has none. Germline V gene sequence: CDR1 GITISATS, CDR2 ISYDGTV (reference sequence). The trim removed 0 bases at V and 7 bases at J, leaving 3 bases unmatched. The CDR3 is 12 amino acids. The DNA of the CDR3 is TGTGCCTTGTGGGAGGTGCGGTATAAGAAACTCTTT. Amino acids: CALWEVRYKKLF.

This clone was counted a few times. This same CDR3 is encoded by further DNA sequences in the sample. The chain has TRGV9 and TRGJP. Matching the DNA to germline supplied the J gene, which TCRdb does not give. Trimming cost V 3 bases and J 4 bases; bases outside gene matches: 3. This CDR3 has 16 residues. CDR1 GITISATS and CDR2 ISYDGTV come from the germline V gene (reference sequence). CDR3 amino acids: CALWEIQELGKKIKVF. The CDR3 nucleotides read TGTGCCTTGTGGGAGATTCAAGAGTTGGGCAAAAAAATCAAGGTATTT.

The chain uses TRGV9 and TRGJ1 or TRGJ2. TCRdb offers no J gene call, so here the DNA was matched to germline to obtain one. The CDR3 totals 13 residues. Per the germline V gene, CDR1 is GITISATS and CDR2 is ISYDGTV (reference sequence). With V trimmed by 0 bases and J by 6 bases, 5 bases remained unmatched. The CDR3 region is CALWEVLGYKKLF. The CDR3 DNA reads as TGTGCCTTGTGGGAGGTGCTGGGTTATAAGAAACTCTTT.

This clone was detected a few times. The same CDR3 also results from other DNA sequences found in this sample. The gene calls are TRGV3 and TRGJ1 or TRGJ2. Here the J gene came from matching the DNA to germline, since TCRdb omits it. Germline V CDR1 and CDR2: VTNTFY, YDVSTARD (reference sequence). The CDR3 spans 14 residues. V lost 0 bases and J lost 3; bases outside the gene matches: 5. The CDR3 reads CATWDRRGYYKKLF. The CDR3 DNA reads TGTGCCACCTGGGACAGGCGGGGTTATTATAAGAAACTCTTT.

V is TRGV4 and J is TRGJP2. Germline CDR1 is EGSTGY and CDR2 is YDSYTSSV. CDR3 size: 18 residues. V lost 1 base and J lost 2; bases outside the gene matches: 13. Here the CDR3 reads CATWDGLTPGSSDWIKTF. DNA of the CDR3: TGTGCCACCTGGGATGGCCTTACCCCGGGGAGTAGTGATTGGATCAAGACGTTT.

This chain links TRGV4 with TRGJ1 or TRGJ2. The J gene, left out of TCRdb, was set here by checking the DNA against germline. CDR1 and CDR2 from the germline V gene are EGSTGY and YDSYTSSV. This CDR3 contains 15 residues. Unmatched junction bases numbered 6, after V lost 1 base and J lost 0 bases. The CDR3 reads CATWDGRSNYYKKLF. For the CDR3, the DNA is TGTGCCACCTGGGATGGCCGCTCGAATTATTATAAGAAACTCTTT.

The J gene was identified as TRGJP, and no V gene was called. The CDR3 totals 16 residues. In nucleotides, the CDR3 is TGTGCCTTGTGGGAGGTTCTTAAGTTGGGCAAAAAAATCAAGGTATTT. This translates into CALWEVLKLGKKIKVF.

V and J are TRGV3 and TRGJP2. The J gene was not available in TCRdb and was assigned here by matching the DNA to germline segments. Germline CDR1 VTNTFY, CDR2 YDVSTARD (reference sequence). This CDR3 region has 15 residues. Germline trimming cut 0 bases from V and 3 bases from J; bases unmatched to any gene: 4. In nucleotides, the CDR3 is TGTGCCACCTGGGACAGGCGAGGTAGTGATTGGATCAAGACGTTT. Translated: CATWDRRGSDWIKTF.

The gene calls are TRGV4 and TRGJ1 or TRGJ2. Germline lookup yields CDR1 EGSTGY and CDR2 YDSYTSSV. The CDR3 is 15 amino acids. The junction had 9 bases not matched to a gene; V was cut back by 4 bases and J by 0 bases. CDR3 residues: CATWDRVGNYYKKLF. CDR3 coding DNA: TGTGCCACCTGGGACAGGGTCGGGAATTATTATAAGAAACTCTTT.

The CDR3 sequence: CATWDGLRGWFKIF. CDR3 nucleotide sequence: TGTGCCACCTGGGACGGGCTCAGGGGTTGGTTCAAGATATTT. The gene calls are TRGV2 and TRGJP1. TCRdb records no J gene; here it was assigned by comparing the DNA to germline. Germline CDR1 reads EGSNGY; CDR2 reads YDSYNSKV. CDR3 length: 14 residues. Trimming removed 0 bases from V and 8 bases from J; junction bases left unmatched: 6.

The chain carries TRGV3 and TRGJ1 or TRGJ2. Matching the DNA to germline supplied the J gene, which TCRdb does not give. Per germline, CDR1 VTNTFY and CDR2 YDVSTARD (reference sequence). Trimming cost V 5 bases and J 3 bases; bases outside gene matches: 10. The CDR3 totals 14 residues. In nucleotides, the CDR3 is TGTGCCACCTGGGCCTGCTTATTTTATTATAAGAAACTCTTT. As protein: CATWACLFYYKKLF.

This clone occurred a few times. This chain connects TRGV9 to TRGJ1 or TRGJ2. The CDR3 length is 12 residues. Losses at the gene ends were 8 bases for V and 4 bases for J; bases not matched to a gene: 8. In germline, CDR1 is GITISATS, CDR2 ISYDGTV (reference sequence). This CDR3 is CALFRNYYKKLF. CDR3 coding DNA: TGTGCCTTGTTCCGTAACTATTATAAGAAACTCTTT.

The CDR3 here is CATWDVAYYKKLF. The DNA of the CDR3 is TGTGCCACCTGGGACGTCGCTTATTATAAGAAACTCTTT. The chain recombines TRGV2 with TRGJ1 or TRGJ2. The J gene is not listed in TCRdb, so it was assigned here from a DNA match to germline. V was pared by 2 bases and J by 3 bases, with 4 bases of the junction left unmatched. Germline loops: CDR1 EGSNGY, CDR2 YDSYNSKV. The CDR3 is 13 residues long.

This rearrangement joins TRGV2 to TRGJ1 or TRGJ2. TCRdb leaves out the J gene; it was filled in here by matching the DNA to germline. V lost 0 bases to trimming and J lost 6 bases; unmatched junction nucleotides: 5. The germline gives CDR1 EGSNGY, CDR2 YDSYNSKV. The length of the CDR3 is 13 residues. The chain's CDR3 is CATWDGPLYKKLF. The CDR3 nucleotides are TGTGCCACCTGGGACGGGCCACTTTATAAGAAACTCTTT.

The genes are TRGV9 and TRGJ1 or TRGJ2. The J gene, missing from TCRdb, was assigned here through DNA to germline matching. The CDR3 spans 13 residues. J gave up 1 base and V 0 bases, and 0 bases lay outside the gene matches. Per germline, CDR1 GITISATS and CDR2 ISYDGTV (reference sequence). The CDR3 reads CALWEVNYYKKLF. CDR3 DNA sequence: TGTGCCTTGTGGGAGGTGAATTATTATAAGAAACTCTTT.

As to this clone: The same CDR3 can be traced to other DNA sequences in this sample. This CDR3 is CATWDRRGYYKKLF. The DNA for the CDR3 is TGTGCCACCTGGGACAGGCGTGGTTATTATAAGAAACTCTTT. The chain is built from TRGV3 and TRGJ1 or TRGJ2. The J gene, not given by TCRdb, was assigned here from a germline match of the nucleotide sequence. This CDR3 region has 14 residues. CDR1 and CDR2 from the germline V gene are VTNTFY and YDVSTARD (reference sequence). The junction had 5 bases not matched to a gene; V was cut back by 0 bases and J by 3 bases.

V is TRGV9 and J is TRGJP. The J gene, absent from TCRdb, was called here by matching the DNA to germline. Germline-derived CDR1 and CDR2 are GITISATS and ISYDGTV (reference sequence). CDR3 length: 17 residues. V lost 3 bases to trimming and J lost 6 bases; unmatched junction nucleotides: 8. The CDR3 loop is CALWEKGGELGKKIKVF. Written as DNA, the CDR3 is TGTGCCTTGTGGGAGAAAGGGGGAGAGTTGGGCAAAAAAATCAAGGTATTT.

The CDR3 spells CATWDGGNYKKLF. CDR3 sequence (DNA): TGTGCCACCTGGGATGGCGGCAATTATAAGAAACTCTTT. The gene calls are TRGV4 and TRGJ1 or TRGJ2. Since TCRdb gives no J gene, matching the DNA to germline was used here to assign it. Unmatched junction bases numbered 5, after V lost 1 base and J lost 5 bases. The CDR3 has 13 residues. Germline CDR1 EGSTGY, CDR2 YDSYTSSV.

About this clone: A read error likely explains this, since a far larger clone differs by one base. Other DNA sequences from this sample encode an identical CDR3 as well. The V gene is TRGV9, the J gene TRGJP. The J gene, not given by TCRdb, was assigned here from a germline match of the nucleotide sequence. This CDR3 comprises 16 residues. The germline V gene encodes CDR1 GITISATS and CDR2 ISYDGTV (reference sequence). The trim removed 1 base at V and 4 bases at J, leaving 1 base unmatched. The chain's CDR3 is CALWEVQELGKKIKVF. The CDR3 DNA sequence: TGTGCCTTGTGGGAGGTCCAAGAGTTGGGCAAAAAAATCAAGGTATTT.

The chain combines TRGV8 with TRGJ1 or TRGJ2. Germline matching of the DNA provided the J gene here, since TCRdb leaves it blank. Losses at the gene ends were 0 bases for V and 2 bases for J; bases not matched to a gene: 7. The CDR3 runs 15 residues. Germline V gene lookup returns CDR1 VENAVY and CDR2 YDSYNSRV. The CDR3 region has the DNA TGTGCCACCTGGGATAGGCGGATTCATTATTATAAGAAACTCTTT. It yields the protein CATWDRRIHYYKKLF.